This TCR beta chain is from a study of beta chain features in type 1 diabetes. Every bit of the isolated RNA underwent reverse transcription, so sequencing read expressed TCRB transcripts. Method: immunoSEQ multiplex PCR; TCRdb's copy keeps in-frame clones and lacks some. The sample has roughly 700,000 clones, 13% seen once. Broader study findings: Significant though moderate, a shortening of TCRB CDR3s appeared in all four CD4+ subsets of Type 1 diabetes patients.

Trimming removed 9 bases at V and 1 base at J, with 18 bases between. Per germline, CDR1 MNHEY and CDR2 SVGAGI. This CDR3 contains 15 residues. About this clone: What it recognizes is unknown.

This chain connects TRBV6-5 to TRBJ1-1; D perhaps matches TRBD1 (6 bases). The receptor was derived from a young man with type 1 diabetes. Input material: naive CD4+ T cells from blood. The CDR3, as DNA: TGTGCCAGTGGGGCTCAGGGGAGCGGGAACACTGAAGCTTTCTTT. Amino acid sequence: CASGAQGSGNTEAFF.